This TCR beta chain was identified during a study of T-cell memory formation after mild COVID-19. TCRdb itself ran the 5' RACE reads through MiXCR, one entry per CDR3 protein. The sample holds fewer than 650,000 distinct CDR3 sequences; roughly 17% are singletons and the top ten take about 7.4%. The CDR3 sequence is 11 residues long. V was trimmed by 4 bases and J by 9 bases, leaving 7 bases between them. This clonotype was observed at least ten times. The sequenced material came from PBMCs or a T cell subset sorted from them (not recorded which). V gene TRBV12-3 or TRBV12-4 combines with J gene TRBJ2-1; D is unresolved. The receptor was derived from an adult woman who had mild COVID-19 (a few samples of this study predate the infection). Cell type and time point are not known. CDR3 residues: CASSYSSEQFF. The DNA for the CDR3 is TGTGCCAGCAGTTATAGTAGTGAGCAGTTCTTC.